Listed below are T cell receptor beta chains from one sample, sequenced in a study of blood T cell repertoires in COVID-19. Only in-frame clones appear in the TCRdb table, and some are missing; sequencing was by immunoSEQ multiplex PCR. The sample shows 50,000 to 65,000 clones, roughly 87% of them seen only once. The specimen sequenced was peripheral blood. These receptors all stem from a man aged 55 to 70 with active COVID-19. Each CDR3 is given with its conserved first and last residue. D genes are given only for firm matches. Part of the rows lack a size; the others show once, few, many or a class for expanded clones.

abundance	j_gene	v_gene	d_gene	CDR3aa	CDR3nt
-	TRBJ2-5	TRBV4-3	TRBD1	CASSQDLTGQETQYF	TGCGCCAGCAGCCAAGATCTGACAGGGCAAGAGACCCAGTACTTC
-	TRBJ1-4	TRBV7-9	-	CASSEGDTATNEKLFF	TGTGCCAGCAGCGAGGGGGACACAGCAACTAATGAAAAACTGTTTTTT
-	TRBJ2-1	TRBV30	TRBD2	CAWSVGTTNNEQFF	TGTGCCTGGAGTGTAGGGACTACCAACAATGAGCAGTTCTTC
-	TRBJ2-3	TRBV28	TRBD2	CASSESGRWADTQYF	TGTGCCAGCAGTGAAAGCGGGAGGTGGGCAGATACGCAGTATTTT
-	TRBJ2-3	TRBV18	TRBD2	CASSPLAGVPTDTQYF	TGTGCCAGCTCACCCCTAGCGGGAGTTCCCACAGATACGCAGTATTTT
-	TRBJ2-7	TRBV7-6	TRBD1	CASSLEVGTAYYEQYF	TGTGCCAGCAGCTTAGAGGTGGGGACAGCTTACTACGAGCAGTACTTC
-	TRBJ2-7	TRBV27	-	CASSLSRPQGEQYF	TGTGCCAGCAGTTTATCGAGACCCCAGGGGGAGCAGTACTTC
-	TRBJ2-5	TRBV10-3	-	CAISMRQRDQETQYF	TGTGCCATCAGCATGAGGCAGCGGGACCAAGAGACCCAGTACTTC
-	TRBJ2-1	TRBV6-5	TRBD2	CASTSGPYNEQFF	TGTGCCAGTACTAGCGGCCCCTACAATGAGCAGTTCTTC
once	TRBJ2-2	TRBV25-1	-	CASSVGGGTGELFF	TGTGCCAGCAGTGTTGGGGGAGGCACCGGGGAGCTGTTTTTT
-	TRBJ1-4	TRBV25-1	TRBD1	CASSEGGTGSLWKLFF	TGTGCCAGCAGTGAAGGCGGGACAGGGAGTTTATGGAAACTGTTTTTT
-	TRBJ2-7	TRBV4-3	TRBD2	CASSQEAYRLADEQYF	TGCGCCAGCAGCCAAGAGGCGTATCGACTAGCGGACGAGCAGTACTTC
-	TRBJ2-7	TRBV15	-	CATSRAAQGKQQYF	TGTGCCACCAGCAGGGCGGCACAGGGTAAACAGCAGTACTTC
few	TRBJ1-4	TRBV7-2	-	CASSRRSSTNEKLFF	TGTGCCAGCAGCCGTCGTTCCTCAACTAATGAAAAACTGTTTTTT
-	TRBJ2-7	TRBV14	TRBD1	CASSQKQGWMGEQYF	TGTGCCAGCAGCCAGAAACAGGGGTGGATGGGCGAGCAGTACTTC
-	TRBJ2-5	TRBV4-2	TRBD1	CASSRDRGQETQYF	TGTGCCAGCAGCCGAGACAGGGGCCAAGAGACCCAGTACTTC
-	TRBJ2-3	TRBV11-2	-	CASSSSAGRTDTQYF	TGTGCCAGCAGCTCTTCTGCGGGAAGGACAGATACGCAGTATTTT
once	TRBJ1-1	TRBV7-9	-	CASSLPGGTEAFF	TGTGCCAGCAGCTTACCGGGAGGGACTGAAGCTTTCTTT
-	TRBJ2-5	TRBV19	-	CASSIRGTQYF	TGTGCCAGTAGTATAAGAGGGACCCAGTACTTC
-	TRBJ1-1	TRBV6-1	-	CASSEAKGLNTEAFF	TGTGCCAGCAGTGAAGCGAAGGGGCTGAACACTGAAGCTTTCTTT
-	TRBJ2-6	TRBV11-2	-	CASSLRGNSGANVLTF	TGTGCCAGCAGCTTAAGAGGGAATTCTGGGGCCAACGTCCTGACTTTC
-	TRBJ2-1	TRBV7-3	TRBD1	CASSPRGTVYNEQFF	TGTGCCAGCAGCCCCCGAGGGACAGTCTACAATGAGCAGTTCTTC
-	TRBJ1-3	TRBV7-2	-	CASSPLMGASGNTIYF	TGTGCCAGCAGCCCCCTAATGGGGGCCTCTGGAAACACCATATATTTT
few	TRBJ2-7	TRBV7-6	TRBD1	CASSPGQGGGSYEQYF	TGTGCCAGCAGCCCTGGACAGGGCGGTGGGTCCTACGAGCAGTACTTC
-	TRBJ1-1	TRBV28	-	CASSLHNPGTEAFF	TGTGCCAGCAGCCTGCACAACCCAGGCACTGAAGCTTTCTTT
-	TRBJ2-1	TRBV4-3	-	CASSRGSSPLGNEQFF	TGCGCCAGCAGCCGAGGGTCGTCCCCCCTGGGCAATGAGCAGTTCTTC
once	TRBJ2-7	TRBV6-6	TRBD2	CASRGTLAGANEQYF	TGTGCCAGCAGGGGGACCCTAGCGGGAGCGAACGAGCAGTACTTC
-	TRBJ2-7	TRBV2	-	CASSVSGKGAYEQYF	TGTGCCAGCAGTGTCTCAGGGAAGGGGGCCTACGAGCAGTACTTC
-	TRBJ2-7	TRBV18	-	CASSFYRDTYEQYF	TGTGCCAGCTCATTCTACCGGGACACCTACGAGCAGTACTTC